This record looks at one TCR beta chain sequence and its context. Antigen specificity is unknown. The sample belongs to a study of shared clonotypes between healthy human individuals. General study results and limits: There were few donors, and this limited the genetic and exposure-history diversity represented.

Adult Caucasians living in Nashville, Tennessee made up all of the donors. This table comes from immunoSEQ multiplex PCR, and its TCRdb copy is limited to in-frame clones, with some not included. The sample has a few hundred thousand clones, around 80% seen once. Deletions cut 4 bases from V and 2 bases from J, with 11 bases between. Germline assignment: CDR1 SGHTA and CDR2 FQGTGA. This CDR3 is built from 15 residues. The chain combines TRBV7-3 with TRBJ2-2; D gene unclear. The clonotype was recovered from a woman aged 40 to 49 in good health. Some clones in this sample may be carry-over from other donors' samples. Sequencing was performed on PBMCs. The CDR3 here is CASSSQAVNTGELFF. CDR3 DNA sequence: TGTGCCAGCAGCTCCCAGGCCGTAAACACCGGGGAGCTGTTTTTT.